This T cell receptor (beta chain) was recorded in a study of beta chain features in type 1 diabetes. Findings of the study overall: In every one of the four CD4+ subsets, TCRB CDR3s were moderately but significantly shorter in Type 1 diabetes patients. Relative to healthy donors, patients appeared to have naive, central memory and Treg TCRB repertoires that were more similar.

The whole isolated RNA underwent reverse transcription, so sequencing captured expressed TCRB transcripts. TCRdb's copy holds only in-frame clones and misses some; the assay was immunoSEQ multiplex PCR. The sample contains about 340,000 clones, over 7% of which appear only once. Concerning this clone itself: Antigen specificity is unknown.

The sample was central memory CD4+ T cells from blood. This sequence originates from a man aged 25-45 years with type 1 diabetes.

CDR3 in amino acids: CASSFGSDHMTKNIQYF. In DNA, the CDR3 is TGTGCCAGCAGCTTCGGGAGCGACCATATGACCAAAAACATTCAGTACTTC. This chain joins TRBV5-6 and TRBJ2-4, with a possible D match to TRBD2 (6 bases). Germline V gene data show CDR1 as SGHDT and CDR2 as YYEEEE. This CDR3 has 17 residues. V lost 2 bases, J lost 2 bases, and 17 bases lay in between.